This paragraph reports one T cell receptor beta chain. Its specific antigen is unknown. Per-base quality was not reported, and no clone a single base away is much larger than it. V is clipped by 5 bases and J by 1 base, and the sequence between their germline boundaries is 15 bases long. Counted from cysteine to phenylalanine, this CDR3 has 15 amino acids. CDR3 DNA only is kept here, 45 bases in frame from base 1. Taken from the germline V gene (reference sequence), the CDR1 and CDR2 loops are LNHDA and SQIVND. This sample was included in a study of T cell repertoires in cytomegalovirus infection (dated by TCRdb to the late 2010s). The study in broad terms: The HLA type of each donor mattered for the analysis, because public TCR beta signatures pointed to carriage of CMV infection along with the matching HLA type. Study-level results and caveats: Carriers of CMV infection plus the relevant HLA type were discriminated by the cumulative frequency of public TCR beta family members in the study cohort and in an independent roughly 370-donor cohort. The ex vivo response was dominated by HLA-C-restricted CMV-specific TCR beta clonotypes, and the single most frequent clonotype in two of eight donors was supplied by these HLA-C-restricted clonotypes.

Sequencing relied on an Illumina HiSeq 1500. The public sequencing data were trimmed at Q25 with fastp and processed into clonotypes with MiXCR by TCRdb, which kept only in-frame beta chains. CDR3 protein sequences are deduplicated, and each keeps its most common genes and DNA. Within this sample are 150,000 to 200,000 distinct CDR3 sequences, with around 20% of them counted one time only. About 3% of the sample rests with the top ten. The chain was built from TRBV19 and TRBJ2-7, with TRBD2 tentatively as D gene (7 bases match). Sample: PBMCs. This TCR was recovered from a human donor in good health (CMV status not recorded). Some clones in this sample may be carry-over from other donors' samples. The nucleotides are TGTGCCAGTAGTCTCCGGGGGGCGAGTTCCTACGAGCAGTACTTC. Its product reads: CASSLRGASSYEQYF.